This record covers a single T cell receptor (beta chain). This record belongs to a study of blood T cell repertoires in COVID-19. Study-wide background: The study drew acute and convalescent COVID-19 samples from the United States, Italy and Spain. T cells, B-cell-depleted T cells, or PBMCs provided the cDNA or gDNA that served as material.

Authors' methods: The authors estimated nucleated cell counts from reference gene primer amplification. TCRdb keeps only in-frame clones here, not all; method: immunoSEQ multiplex PCR. V, J and clone size were drawn from that table, and D and trimming were deduced from the DNA. The sample lists roughly 200,000 clones; 65% to 85% were seen once. The V gene's germline CDR1 is MNHEY and CDR2 SVGEGT. V trimming: 3 bases; J trimming: 5 bases; junction bases outside the gene matches: 11. This CDR3 is 16 amino acids long. The genes are TRBV6-2 or TRBV6-3 and TRBJ2-7; 9 bases are a match to TRBD2. The sequence came from a man in his forties or fifties with active or convalescent COVID-19. The sequencing sample was made of peripheral blood. CDR3 coding DNA: TGTGCCAGCAGTTATCCAGGACTAGCGTCAGGCCACGAGCAGTACTTC. This encodes CASSYPGLASGHEQYF.